This T cell receptor beta chain was identified during a study of T cells in Graves' hyperthyroidism and ophthalmopathy. Hyperthyroidism, newly diagnosed and lasting under 2 months, affected patients aged 18 to 65. RNA transcripts provided the source from which TCR beta CDR3 regions were amplified. RT-PCR in the first round (using the HTBI primer set) targeted the TCR CDR3. TCRdb called the multiplex PCR reads again in MiXCR, with one record for every CDR3 protein. Among about 360,000 distinct CDR3 sequences, approximately 25% were seen once, and the ten largest hold over 70%. This TCR was recovered from a man between 45 and 60 years old with Graves' hyperthyroidism. What was sequenced was blood.

In DNA, the CDR3 is TGTGCCAGCAGCCAAGCCGAGAGGGATTCACCCCTCCACTTT. Residues: CASSQAERDSPLHF. This sequence joins TRBV4-2 and TRBJ1-6; D is ambiguous. V was trimmed by 1 base and J by 8 bases, leaving 9 bases between them. Germline V gene data show CDR1 as LGHNA and CDR2 as YNFKEQ. The CDR3 length is 14 residues.